Each of the 21 T cell receptor beta chains below was sequenced from the same sample in a study of patients and donors after allogeneic stem cell transplantation (dated by TCRdb to about 2020). Libraries came from RT-PCR. Sequencing relied on a NextSeq 550. TCRdb reworked the public reads: Q25 trimming with fastp, MiXCR clone assembly, productive beta chains retained. Each CDR3 protein gets just one entry, which takes the most common genes and DNA from the rows behind it. The sample table holds more than 75,000 distinct CDR3 sequences, of which roughly 4.9% were seen once. The leading ten clones occupy 2% to 3% of the sample. The sequencing input was blood, either unsorted or a sorted T cell fraction (not recorded which). All receptors come from a human donor who was either an allogeneic HSCT recipient or a stem cell or donor lymphocyte infusion donor (not recorded which). It is not recorded whose cells these are; they may come from a transplant donor.

This clonotype appeared many times. The chain employs TRBV5-6 and TRBJ2-5; D uncertain. The CDR3 totals 13 residues. Per the germline V gene, CDR1 is SGHDT and CDR2 is YYEEEE. Trimming cost V 6 bases and J 1 base, with 10 bases left between them. CDR3 bases: TGTGCCAGCAATGCCGGATCCCAAGAGACCCAGTACTTC. Its protein is CASNAGSQETQYF.

This clonotype appeared many times. The chain joins TRBV2 to TRBJ1-1; D might be TRBD1 (5 bases). CDR1 is SNHLY and CDR2 is FYNNEI in the germline V gene. The germline V and J ends were trimmed by 5 bases and 4 bases, with 17 bases remaining between them. The CDR3 totals 15 residues. The CDR3 DNA follows: TGTGCCAGCAGTCCCCTTGGGACTGTGGGCACTGAAGCTTTCTTT. Protein sequence: CASSPLGTVGTEAFF.

The chain employs TRBV14 and TRBJ2-7, with D perhaps matching TRBD1 or TRBD2 (5 bases each). V was cut by 0 bases and J by 5 bases, with 17 bases left in between. Germline V gene data show CDR1 as SGHDN and CDR2 as FVKESK. The CDR3 is made up of 16 amino acids. CDR3 in DNA: TGTGCCAGCAGCCAAGAGAAAGGGACGACGCTCGACGAGCAGTACTTC. This codes for CASSQEKGTTLDEQYF.

In this sample, this clonotype turned up many times. This chain connects TRBV4-1 to TRBJ2-3, with 8 bases matching TRBD2. The germline V gene has CDR1 MGHRA and CDR2 YSYEKL. The CDR3 sequence is 14 residues long. The V gene end was trimmed by 3 bases and the J gene end by 1 base; junction bases not matched to a gene: 0. CDR3 loop: CASSQREGTDTQYF. The CDR3 nucleotides are TGCGCCAGCAGCCAGCGGGAGGGCACAGATACGCAGTATTTT.

This clonotype has at least ten counts. The chain carries TRBV5-1 and TRBJ2-3; 7 bases align to TRBD1. CDR1 and CDR2 (germline): SGHRS, YFSETQ. This CDR3 comprises 15 residues. V shed 5 bases, J shed 1 base, and the junction held 7 bases outside the gene matches. As DNA, the CDR3 is TGCGCCAGCAGTTACTCCGGGACAGGCACAGATACGCAGTATTTT. Its protein is CASSYSGTGTDTQYF.

This clonotype was seen at least ten times. The chain uses TRBV4-2 and TRBJ2-3; D perhaps matches TRBD2 (7 bases). CDR3 length equals 15 residues. The germline V gene encodes CDR1 LGHNA and CDR2 YNFKEQ. V lost 2 bases, J lost 3 bases, and 12 bases lay in between. The chain's CDR3 is CASSQLGGRTDTQYF. The CDR3 nucleotides are TGTGCCAGCAGCCAATTGGGGGGGCGGACAGATACGCAGTATTTT.

This clonotype was counted many times. The chain combines TRBV20-1 with TRBJ2-7; 12 positions match TRBD2. CDR1 and CDR2 (germline): DFQATT, SNEGSKA (reference sequence). CDR3 length: 12 residues. The CDR3 spells CRATSGSYEQYF. In DNA form, the CDR3 reads TGCAGAGCGACTAGCGGGAGCTACGAGCAGTACTTC.

In this sample, this clonotype turned up many times. CDR3 in amino acids: CASKQGSKGGYTF. The CDR3 region has the DNA TGTGCCAGCAAGCAGGGTAGTAAGGGTGGCTACACCTTC. The rearrangement links TRBV28 to TRBJ1-2, with a possible D match to TRBD1 (5 bases). Per the germline V gene, CDR1 is MDHEN and CDR2 is SYDVKM. Trimming stripped 7 bases from V and 7 bases from J, with 16 bases between. This CDR3 region has 13 residues.

This clonotype has only a few counts. At one end the junction does not follow the germline gene, possibly because of a read error. V is TRBV20-1 and J is TRBJ2-7; tentatively, D is TRBD1 or TRBD2 (5 bases each). CDR3 length: 14 amino acids. The germline gives CDR1 DFQATT, CDR2 SNEGSKA (reference sequence). Here the CDR3 reads CSALSGTGSSEQYF. CDR3 DNA sequence: TGCAGTGCCCTATCCGGGACCGGGTCCTCCGAGCAGTACTTC.

This clonotype has a handful of counts. This sequence joins TRBV2 and TRBJ2-7; 8 bases match TRBD1. V was clipped by 4 bases and J by 5 bases; unmatched bases: 7. Germline loops: CDR1 SNHLY, CDR2 FYNNEI. This CDR3 comprises 14 residues. The CDR3 spells CASSGTGKSDEQYF. The CDR3 DNA sequence: TGTGCCAGCAGTGGGACAGGGAAGAGCGACGAGCAGTACTTC.

This clonotype showed up many times. This sequence joins TRBV5-1 and TRBJ2-1, with 10 bases matching TRBD1. Germline CDR1 reads SGHRS; CDR2 reads YFSETQ. The trim removed 5 bases at V and 7 bases at J, leaving 9 bases unmatched. The CDR3 consists of 15 residues. In nucleotides, the CDR3 is TGCGCCAGCAGATCCGGGACAGGGGACGTGAATGAGCAGTTCTTC. It yields the protein CASRSGTGDVNEQFF.

The table lists this clonotype with many counts. The rearrangement uses TRBV4-1 and TRBJ2-7; 7 bases match TRBD2. Germline values: CDR1 MGHRA, CDR2 YSYEKL. Germline trimming cut 1 base from V and 2 bases from J; bases unmatched to any gene: 5. The CDR3 runs 15 residues. CDR3 protein: CASSQGEGSTYEQYF. Here the CDR3 DNA reads TGCGCCAGCAGCCAAGGGGAGGGATCCACCTACGAGCAGTACTTC.

This clonotype counts as medium-sized. The rearrangement uses TRBV7-9 and TRBJ2-2; a possible D gene is TRBD2 (5 bases). Germline assignment: CDR1 SEHNR and CDR2 FQNEAQ (reference sequence). The CDR3 has 15 amino acids. Trimming pared 5 bases from V and 8 bases from J, leaving 18 bases between. The CDR3 region has the DNA TGTGCCAGCAGCCCTTTGGCAGTGCGGGCTGGGGAGCTGTTTTTT. Translated, it gives CASSPLAVRAGELFF.

The table lists this clonotype with many counts. This chain connects TRBV5-6 to TRBJ1-1, with TRBD1 as a possible D gene (5 bases). Germline lookup yields CDR1 SGHDT and CDR2 YYEEEE. V lost 4 bases to trimming and J lost 11 bases, with 21 bases between them. CDR3 length: 14 amino acids. The CDR3 DNA follows: TGTGCCAGCAGCCTTCGCGAAAAGGGTTCAGGGGCTTTCTTT. It specifies CASSLREKGSGAFF. Based on the CDR3 plus reference TRBV5-6 and TRBJ1-1, the full variable domain is DAGVTQSPTHLIKTRGQQVTLRCSPKSGHDTVSWYQQALGQGPQFIFQYYEEEERQRGNFPDRFSGHQFPNYSSELNVNALLLGDSALYLCASSLREKGSGAFFGQGTRLTVV.

There are many counts of this clonotype. This chain connects TRBV4-1 to TRBJ2-1; TRBD1 matches 7 bases. Losses at the gene ends were 3 bases for V and 12 bases for J; bases not matched to a gene: 17. This CDR3 has 16 amino acids. The germline gives CDR1 MGHRA, CDR2 YSYEKL. CDR3 DNA sequence: TGCGCCAGCAGCCAGGACCCGGGACAGTCACGAATTGGGCAGTTCTTC. Translated: CASSQDPGQSRIGQFF.

This clonotype has ten or more counts. The chain has TRBV9 and TRBJ1-5; 7 positions agree with TRBD1. The CDR3 contains 13 residues. Germline V gives CDR1 SGDLS, CDR2 YYNGEE. V lost 7 bases, J lost 5 bases, and 6 bases stayed unmatched. The CDR3 spells CASATGPDQPQHF. The CDR3 DNA is TGTGCCAGCGCGACAGGGCCCGATCAGCCCCAGCATTTT.

This clonotype occurred many times. The chain uses TRBV9 and TRBJ2-2; D remains unclear. The CDR3 covers 14 residues. Germline CDR1 reads SGDLS; CDR2 reads YYNGEE. Trimming took off 0 bases at V and 5 bases at J, with 8 bases between the two ends. CDR3 DNA: TGTGCCAGCAGCGTAGATCCCGAAACCGGGGAGCTGTTTTTT. Its protein is CASSVDPETGELFF.

CDR3 sequence reads: CASSSGGLADTGELFF. CDR3 DNA sequence: TGTGCCAGCAGCTCTGGAGGACTAGCGGACACCGGGGAGCTGTTTTTT. The chain couples TRBV5-4 to TRBJ2-2; 10 positions agree with TRBD2. Germline lookup yields CDR1 SGHNT and CDR2 YYREEE (reference sequence). V shed 3 bases, J shed 3 bases, and the junction held 5 bases outside the gene matches. The length of the CDR3 is 16 residues.

The chain combines TRBV20-1 with TRBJ1-6; D possibly corresponds to TRBD1 (5 bases). Trimming took 3 bases from V and 10 from J, leaving 10 bases between them. This CDR3 has 12 residues. Germline CDR1 reads DFQATT; CDR2 reads SNEGSKA (reference sequence). The CDR3 DNA sequence: TGCAGTGCTAGTTTAAGGGGCTCACCCCTCCACTTT. Translation gives CSASLRGSPLHF.

This clonotype was picked up many times. V usage is TRBV2 and J usage is TRBJ2-5; TRBD2 aligns across 11 bases. Germline CDR1 is SNHLY and CDR2 is FYNNEI. The V and J ends lost 6 bases and 1 base, in that order; junction bases with no gene match: 4. This CDR3 region has 15 residues. The DNA for the CDR3 is TGTGCCAGCAGCAGACTAGCGGGATTCCAAGAGACCCAGTACTTC. This codes for CASSRLAGFQETQYF. Complete variable domain (other parts from reference TRBV2 and TRBJ2-5): EPEVTQTPSHQVTQMGQEVILRCVPISNHLYFYWYRQILGQKVEFLVSFYNNEISEKSEIFDDQFSVERPDGSNFTLKIRSTKLEDSAMYFCASSRLAGFQETQYFGPGTRLLVL.

This clonotype was detected many times. This chain links TRBV6-1 with TRBJ1-1, with 8 bases identical to TRBD1. J gave up 1 base and V 6 bases, and 4 bases lay outside the gene matches. The CDR3 runs 14 residues. In germline, CDR1 is MNHNS, CDR2 SASEGT. The CDR3 sequence: CASSSQGANTEAFF. DNA of the CDR3: TGTGCCAGCAGCTCCCAGGGGGCGAACACTGAAGCTTTCTTT.